Sequencing of this TCR beta chain was carried out in a study of Ad26.COV2.S vaccination and SARS-CoV-2 variants. Indicated treatment: around 19 received Ad26.COV2.S at low or high dose, single or two shots; about five received placebo; per-sample allocation not given. Each sample was drawn 63 days after the first injection (of vaccine or placebo). Some clones are missing from TCRdb's copy, which holds only in-frame ones; the method was immunoSEQ multiplex PCR. The sample contains roughly 380,000 clones, 85% of which appear only once. The CDR3 extends over 14 amino acids. CDR1 is KGHSH, CDR2 LQKENI, per germline. The V end was cut by 8 bases, the J end by 2 bases, with 12 bases between.

The chain couples TRBV18 to TRBJ2-2; D is unclear. The sequencing here drew on peripheral blood, taken in a trial of Ad26.COV2.S vaccine versus placebo. This sequence originates from a person between 18 and 65 years old who received the Ad26.COV2.S COVID-19 vaccine or a placebo. The CDR3 region is CASTPLGNTGELFF. Written as DNA, the CDR3 is TGTGCCAGCACCCCCCTTGGAAACACCGGGGAGCTGTTTTTT.